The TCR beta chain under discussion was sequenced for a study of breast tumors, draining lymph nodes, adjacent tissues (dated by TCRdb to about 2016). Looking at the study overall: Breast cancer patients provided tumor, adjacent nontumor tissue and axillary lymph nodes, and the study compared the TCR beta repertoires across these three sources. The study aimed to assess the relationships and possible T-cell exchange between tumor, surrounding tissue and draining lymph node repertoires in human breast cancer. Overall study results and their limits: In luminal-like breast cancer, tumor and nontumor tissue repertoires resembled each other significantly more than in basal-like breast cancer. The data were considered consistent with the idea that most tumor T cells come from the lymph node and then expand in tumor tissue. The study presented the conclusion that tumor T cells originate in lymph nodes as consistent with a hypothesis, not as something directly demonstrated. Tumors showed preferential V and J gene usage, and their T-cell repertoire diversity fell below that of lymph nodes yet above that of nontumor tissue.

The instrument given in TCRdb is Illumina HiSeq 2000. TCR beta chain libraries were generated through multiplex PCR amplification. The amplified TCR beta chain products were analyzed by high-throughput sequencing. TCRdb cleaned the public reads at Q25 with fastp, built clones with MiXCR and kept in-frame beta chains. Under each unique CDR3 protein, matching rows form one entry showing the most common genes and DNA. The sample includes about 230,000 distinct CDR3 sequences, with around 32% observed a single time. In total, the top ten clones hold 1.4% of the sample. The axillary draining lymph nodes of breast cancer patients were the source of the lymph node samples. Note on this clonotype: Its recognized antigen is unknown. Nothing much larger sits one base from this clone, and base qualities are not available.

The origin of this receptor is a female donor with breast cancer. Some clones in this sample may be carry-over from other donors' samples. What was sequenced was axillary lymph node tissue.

The nucleotide sequence is TGTGCCAGCAGCCGTGCTCGACAGGGGTATGGGGCCAACGTCCTGACTTTC. It translates to CASSRARQGYGANVLTF. The chain was built from TRBV6-2 or TRBV6-3 and TRBJ2-6; 8 nucleotides in the junction match TRBD1. Trimming removed 6 bases from V and 3 bases from J; the gene matches leave 10 bases unexplained. CDR1 MNHEY and CDR2 SVGEGT are derived from the germline V gene. Including the terminal cysteine and phenylalanine, the CDR3 comprises 17 residues. Of the read, only the CDR3 DNA is kept; its 51 bases are in frame from base 1.